The rows below give T cell receptor beta chains drawn from one sample of a study of T cells after yellow fever vaccination. TCRdb called the 5' RACE reads again in MiXCR, with one record for every CDR3 protein. Among about 170,000 distinct CDR3 sequences listed, approximately 11% were seen once. The sequencing used CD8+ T cells sorted from PBMCs, collected 15 days after the yellow fever booster vaccination. These receptors all stem from a man aged 18 to 30 who received the YFV17D yellow fever vaccine. Both conserved end residues are part of each CDR3. The order of the fields is D gene, clone size, V gene, J gene, CDR3 protein, CDR3 DNA. The D gene is left open where the match is weak. Clone size is given for some rows only: seen once, a few or many times, or a class if the clone is expanded.

>NA|NA|TRBV7-9|TRBJ1-2
CASSPRTDPNYGYTF
TGTGCCAGCAGCCCGAGGACAGACCCTAACTATGGCTACACCTTC
>NA|many|TRBV5-4|TRBJ2-1
CASFFGPGENEQFF
TGTGCCAGCTTTTTCGGCCCAGGGGAGAATGAGCAGTTCTTC
>NA|few|TRBV28|TRBJ2-2
CASSLVAHLNTGELFF
TGTGCCAGCAGTTTGGTTGCCCACCTGAACACCGGGGAGCTGTTTTTT
>NA|many|TRBV27|TRBJ1-5
CASSLERFNQPQHF
TGTGCCAGCAGTCTCGAACGGTTCAATCAGCCCCAGCATTTT
>NA|few|TRBV7-2|TRBJ1-1
CASSLMRGTGTEAFF
TGTGCCAGCAGCTTAATGAGGGGGACTGGAACTGAAGCTTTCTTT
>NA|few|TRBV7-9|TRBJ1-2
CASSPPSRENYGYTF
TGTGCCAGCAGCCCGCCTTCGAGAGAAAACTATGGCTACACCTTC
>TRBD1|many|TRBV10-3|TRBJ2-5
CAISEPGQGVESETQYF
TGTGCCATCAGTGAGCCCGGACAGGGGGTTGAGTCAGAGACCCAGTACTTC
>TRBD2|few|TRBV15|TRBJ2-3
CATSTDRGVSGDTQYF
TGTGCCACCAGCACCGACCGGGGGGTTTCGGGAGATACGCAGTATTTT
>TRBD2|few|TRBV10-3|TRBJ2-3
CAISPRVSSGGSADTQYF
TGTGCCATCAGCCCGAGGGTTTCTAGCGGGGGCAGCGCAGATACGCAGTATTTT
>TRBD1|few|TRBV7-2|TRBJ2-5
CASSFKQGWKTQYF
TGTGCCAGCAGCTTTAAACAGGGGTGGAAGACCCAGTACTTC
>TRBD1|NA|TRBV29-1|TRBJ2-4
CSVESGQPNIQYF
TGCAGCGTTGAGTCGGGACAGCCAAACATTCAGTACTTC
>TRBD1|NA|TRBV29-1|TRBJ1-2
CSAGGQGRGYTF
TGCAGCGCAGGAGGACAGGGAAGAGGCTACACCTTC
>NA|NA|TRBV4-1|TRBJ1-1
CASSLGGQGGTEAFF
TGCGCCAGCAGCCTAGGAGGTCAGGGCGGCACTGAAGCTTTCTTT
>TRBD1|NA|TRBV27|TRBJ2-7
CASNFWDRGCEQYF
TGTGCCAGCAACTTCTGGGACAGGGGATGCGAGCAGTACTTC
>NA|few|TRBV7-9|TRBJ1-2
CASSLTLDREDGYTF
TGTGCCAGCAGTTTAACCTTGGACCGGGAAGATGGCTACACCTTC
>TRBD2|few|TRBV4-2|TRBJ2-1
CASSGLAEDNEQFF
TGTGCCAGCAGCGGACTAGCGGAAGACAATGAGCAGTTCTTC
>TRBD1|NA|TRBV29-1|TRBJ2-2
CSGRDRGTGELFF
TGCAGCGGCCGGGACAGGGGTACCGGGGAGCTGTTTTTT
>NA|few|TRBV20-1|TRBJ1-1
CSARDPAGLNTEAFF
TGCAGTGCTAGAGATCCAGCAGGGCTGAACACTGAAGCTTTCTTT
>TRBD1|few|TRBV5-1|TRBJ1-4
CASSWTGLNEKLFF
TGCGCCAGCAGCTGGACAGGGCTTAATGAAAAACTGTTTTTT
>TRBD2|few|TRBV20-1|TRBJ2-1
CSAAGGFTEIWGEQFF
TGCAGTGCAGCGGGGGGTTTCACAGAAATCTGGGGTGAGCAGTTCTTC
>TRBD1|NA|TRBV4-3|TRBJ2-2
CASSQGWQGAGELFF
TGCGCCAGCAGCCAAGGGTGGCAGGGGGCCGGGGAGCTGTTTTTT
>NA|few|TRBV15|TRBJ1-2
CATSKRGDGYTF
TGTGCCACCAGCAAACGAGGAGATGGCTACACCTTC
>NA|NA|TRBV6-5|TRBJ2-4
CASSYSARVGIQYF
TGTGCCAGCAGTTACTCCGCCAGGGTCGGCATTCAGTACTTC
>NA|NA|TRBV7-6|TRBJ2-6
CASSPRVTGANVLTF
TGTGCCAGCAGCCCCAGGGTCACTGGGGCCAACGTCCTGACTTTC
>NA|NA|TRBV28|TRBJ2-6
CASTGVSGANVLTF
TGTGCCAGCACAGGGGTATCTGGGGCCAACGTCCTGACTTTC
>TRBD2|NA|TRBV20-1|TRBJ2-2
CSARGLAGGQGTGELFF
TGCAGTGCTAGAGGACTAGCGGGGGGGCAGGGCACCGGGGAGCTGTTTTTT
>NA|NA|TRBV5-4|TRBJ2-3
CASSFVGEYADTQYF
TGTGCCAGCAGCTTTGTGGGGGAGTACGCAGATACGCAGTATTTT
>TRBD1|NA|TRBV2|TRBJ2-5
CASRHNTGTGETQYF
TGTGCCAGCAGGCATAATACCGGGACAGGGGAGACCCAGTACTTC
>NA|NA|TRBV9|TRBJ1-3
CASSAQVYSGNTIYF
TGTGCCAGCAGCGCACAGGTATACTCTGGAAACACCATATATTTT
>TRBD1|few|TRBV7-3|TRBJ2-3
CASSPQTGAPPDTQYF
TGTGCCAGCAGCCCTCAGACAGGGGCACCGCCAGATACGCAGTATTTT
>TRBD1|many|TRBV6-1|TRBJ2-5
CASSEAPQGPQETQYF
TGTGCCAGCAGTGAAGCCCCACAGGGGCCTCAAGAGACCCAGTACTTC
>NA|few|TRBV6-2/TRBV6-3|TRBJ1-5
CASKGWGHDNQPQHF
TGTGCCAGCAAAGGTTGGGGCCACGACAATCAGCCCCAGCATTTT
>NA|NA|TRBV7-2|TRBJ2-1
CASSEGGQWDYNEQFF
TGTGCCAGCTCCGAGGGGGGGCAGTGGGACTACAATGAGCAGTTCTTC
>TRBD2|few|TRBV5-1|TRBJ2-2
CASSLARLLAVNTGELFF
TGCGCCAGCAGCTTGGCACGGTTGCTAGCGGTGAACACCGGGGAGCTGTTTTTT
>NA|few|TRBV5-1|TRBJ2-1
CASSLTRGHEQFF
TGCGCCAGCAGCCTAACACGGGGCCATGAGCAGTTCTTC
>TRBD2|NA|TRBV9|TRBJ2-3
CASSVVAGGPDTQYF
TGTGCCAGCAGCGTAGTAGCGGGGGGGCCAGATACGCAGTATTTT
>TRBD2|few|TRBV7-2|TRBJ2-4
CASSKPEPSGALAKNIQYF
TGTGCCAGCAGCAAACCGGAACCGAGCGGGGCTCTAGCCAAAAACATTCAGTACTTC
>NA|many|TRBV4-3|TRBJ2-1
CASSQEFAPIGHNEQFF
TGCGCCAGCAGCCAAGAGTTTGCGCCCATCGGCCACAATGAGCAGTTCTTC
>NA|few|TRBV27|TRBJ2-2
CASSLGAGTEVAGELFF
TGTGCCAGCAGTTTGGGGGCCGGGACGGAGGTCGCCGGGGAGCTGTTTTTT
>TRBD1|few|TRBV7-8|TRBJ2-3
CASSLQGVRTDTQYF
TGTGCCAGCAGCCTACAGGGGGTCCGGACAGATACGCAGTATTTT
>NA|few|TRBV7-9|TRBJ2-2
CASSSPRGANTGELFF
TGTGCCAGCAGCTCCCCCAGGGGAGCGAACACCGGGGAGCTGTTTTTT
>TRBD2|NA|TRBV18|TRBJ2-3
CASSPKGRRDYNTDTQYF
TGTGCCAGCTCACCAAAGGGCCGACGGGACTATAACACAGATACGCAGTATTTT
>NA|few|TRBV9|TRBJ1-1
CASSPMMNTEAFF
TGTGCCAGCAGCCCTATGATGAACACTGAAGCTTTCTTT
>NA|few|TRBV4-1|TRBJ1-5
CASSHSSWGPNQPQHF
TGCGCCAGCAGCCATTCTTCTTGGGGCCCGAATCAGCCCCAGCATTTT
>NA|few|TRBV7-3|TRBJ2-7
CASSSAGHYEQYF
TGTGCCAGCAGCTCCGCCGGGCATTACGAGCAGTACTTC